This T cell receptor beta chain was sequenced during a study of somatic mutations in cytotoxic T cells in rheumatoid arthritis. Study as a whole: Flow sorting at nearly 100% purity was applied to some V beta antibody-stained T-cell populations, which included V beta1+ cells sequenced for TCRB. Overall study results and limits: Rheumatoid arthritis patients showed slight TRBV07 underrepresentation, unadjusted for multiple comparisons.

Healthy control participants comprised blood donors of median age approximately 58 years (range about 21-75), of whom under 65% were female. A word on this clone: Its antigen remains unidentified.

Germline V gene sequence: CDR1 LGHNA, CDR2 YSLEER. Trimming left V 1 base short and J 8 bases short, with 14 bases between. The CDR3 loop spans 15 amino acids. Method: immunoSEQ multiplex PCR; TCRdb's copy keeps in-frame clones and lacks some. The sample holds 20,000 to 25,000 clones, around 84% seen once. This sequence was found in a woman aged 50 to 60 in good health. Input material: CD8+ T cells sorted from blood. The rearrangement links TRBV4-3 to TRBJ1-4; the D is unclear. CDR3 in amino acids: CASSQVTLGEEKLFF. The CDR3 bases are TGCGCCAGCAGCCAAGTTACCCTTGGGGAGGAAAAACTGTTTTTT.